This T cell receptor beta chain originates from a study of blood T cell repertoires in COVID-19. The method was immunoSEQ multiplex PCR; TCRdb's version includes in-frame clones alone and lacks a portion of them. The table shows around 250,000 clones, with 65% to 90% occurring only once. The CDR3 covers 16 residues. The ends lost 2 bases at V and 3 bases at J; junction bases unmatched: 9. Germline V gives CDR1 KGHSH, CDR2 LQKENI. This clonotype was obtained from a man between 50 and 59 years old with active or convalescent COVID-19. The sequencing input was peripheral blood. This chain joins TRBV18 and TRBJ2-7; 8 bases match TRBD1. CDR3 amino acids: CASSPSLTGANYEQYF. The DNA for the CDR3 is TGTGCCAGCTCACCATCCCTGACAGGGGCCAACTACGAGCAGTACTTC.